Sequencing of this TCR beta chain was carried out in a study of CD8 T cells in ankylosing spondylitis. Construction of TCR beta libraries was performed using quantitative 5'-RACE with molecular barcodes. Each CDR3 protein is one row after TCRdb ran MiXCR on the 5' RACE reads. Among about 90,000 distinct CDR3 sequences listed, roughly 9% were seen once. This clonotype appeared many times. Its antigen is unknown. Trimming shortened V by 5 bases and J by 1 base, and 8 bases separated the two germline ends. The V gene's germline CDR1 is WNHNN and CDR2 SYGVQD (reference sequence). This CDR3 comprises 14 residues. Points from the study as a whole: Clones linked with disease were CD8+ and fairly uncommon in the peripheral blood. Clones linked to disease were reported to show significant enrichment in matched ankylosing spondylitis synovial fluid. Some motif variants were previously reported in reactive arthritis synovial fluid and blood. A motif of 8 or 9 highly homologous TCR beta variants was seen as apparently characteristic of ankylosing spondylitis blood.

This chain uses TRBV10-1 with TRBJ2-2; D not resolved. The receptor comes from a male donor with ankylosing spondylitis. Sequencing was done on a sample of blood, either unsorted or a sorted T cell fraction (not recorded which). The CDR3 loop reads CASSQDLNTGELFF. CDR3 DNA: TGCGCCAGCAGTCAAGACCTGAACACCGGGGAGCTGTTTTTT.